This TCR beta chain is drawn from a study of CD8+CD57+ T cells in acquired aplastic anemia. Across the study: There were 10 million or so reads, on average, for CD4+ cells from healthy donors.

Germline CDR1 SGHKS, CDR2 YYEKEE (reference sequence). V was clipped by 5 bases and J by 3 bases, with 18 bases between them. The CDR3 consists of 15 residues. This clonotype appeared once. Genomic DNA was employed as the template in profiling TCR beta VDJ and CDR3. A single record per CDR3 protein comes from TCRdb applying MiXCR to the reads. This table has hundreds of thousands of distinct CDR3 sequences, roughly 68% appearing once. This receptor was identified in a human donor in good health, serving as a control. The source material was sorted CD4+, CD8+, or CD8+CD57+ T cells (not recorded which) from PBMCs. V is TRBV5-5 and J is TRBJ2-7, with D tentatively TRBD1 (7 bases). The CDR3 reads CASSLARDRVYEQYF. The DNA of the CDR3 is TGTGCCAGCAGTTTAGCGCGGGACAGAGTCTACGAGCAGTACTTC.